Presented here are 13 T cell receptor beta chains from one specimen sequenced in a study of shared clonotypes between healthy human individuals. Repertoires were generated with immunoSEQ multiplex PCR, while TCRdb's copy carries only in-frame clones and drops some. The table records 2 million to 2.5 million clones, nearly 97% of them present only once. The sequenced sample was naive CD4+ T cells sorted from blood. Subset here: CD45RA+ positively selected. Receptors were obtained from a man younger than 30 in good health.

The genes are TRBV2 and TRBJ2-5; TRBD2 might be the D (6 bases). CDR1 and CDR2 from the germline V gene are SNHLY and FYNNEI. This CDR3 has 15 amino acids. The V end lost 0 bases, the J end lost 5 bases, and 13 bases lay between the germline ends. The CDR3 nucleotides are TGTGCCAGCAGTGAAGCGGAATGGGGGGTGGAGACCCAGTACTTC. Translating it yields CASSEAEWGVETQYF.

The chain combines TRBV5-1 with TRBJ2-1; 9 bases line up with TRBD2. CDR3 length equals 15 residues. The germline V gene encodes CDR1 SGHRS and CDR2 YFSETQ. V gave up 4 bases and J gave up 7 bases; unmatched junction bases: 9. This chain's CDR3 is CASSRASGAGNEQFF. The CDR3 DNA sequence: TGCGCCAGCAGCAGGGCTAGCGGGGCGGGGAATGAGCAGTTCTTC.

The chain recombines TRBV12-5 with TRBJ1-6, with TRBD1 matching over 7 bases. CDR1 LGHNT and CDR2 FRNRAP come from the germline V gene. This CDR3 has 19 residues. V shed 5 bases and J 7 bases; nucleotides not matched to a gene: 20. CDR3 DNA: TGTGCTAGTGGTCTCCCCCTATCAGGGGGGGGGCTTGGCAATTCACCCCTCCACTTT. Protein product: CASGLPLSGGGLGNSPLHF.

This chain joins TRBV6-6 and TRBJ1-4; weak D call: TRBD1 (6 bases). CDR3 length equals 14 residues. V lost 10 bases and J 7 bases, leaving 19 bases between the germline ends. Germline CDR1 is MNHNY and CDR2 is SVGAGI (reference sequence). The CDR3 spells CATSLRGAGEKLFF. The DNA of the CDR3 is TGTGCCACATCCCTGCGGGGGGCGGGTGAAAAACTGTTTTTT.

The rearrangement uses TRBV30 and TRBJ2-5; perhaps TRBD2 as D (6 bases). From germline, CDR1 is GTSNPN and CDR2 SVGIG (reference sequence). This CDR3 is built from 16 residues. V was pared by 3 bases and J by 10 bases, with 27 bases between. The CDR3 DNA sequence: TGTGCCTGGAGGGCCGCGTTTCGGGCGGGAATTGTTGGCCAGTACTTC. It translates to CAWRAAFRAGIVGQYF.

V and J are TRBV5-6 and TRBJ2-2, with D unclear. The germline V and J ends were trimmed by 2 bases and 1 base, with 6 bases remaining between them. CDR3 length equals 14 residues. CDR1 is SGHDT and CDR2 is YYEEEE in the germline V gene. In DNA, the CDR3 is TGTGCCAGCAGCTTTAGTTGGAACACCGGGGAGCTGTTTTTT. Amino acid sequence: CASSFSWNTGELFF.

The J gene is TRBJ1-2, the V gene TRBV30; the match to TRBD1 covers 8 bases. The CDR3 covers 13 residues. V shed 3 bases, J shed 5 bases, and the junction held 5 bases outside the gene matches. CDR1 is GTSNPN and CDR2 is SVGIG in the germline V gene (reference sequence). The CDR3 DNA is TGTGCCTGGAGCTCACAGGGGGTTTATGGCTACACCTTC. Translation: CAWSSQGVYGYTF.

The rearrangement uses TRBV11-2 and TRBJ2-7; D might be TRBD1 (6 bases). The V gene lost 5 bases and the J gene lost 4 bases, with 15 bases spanning the gap. Germline V gene sequence: CDR1 SGHAT, CDR2 FQNNGV. This CDR3 contains 14 residues. In DNA, the CDR3 is TGTGCCAGCAGCCCGGGACATCGTCGGTACGAGCAGTACTTC. This sequence encodes CASSPGHRRYEQYF.

This clone has just one count. The chain combines TRBV16 with TRBJ1-6; 9 bases fit TRBD1. The CDR3 runs 15 residues. J gave up 6 bases and V 3 bases, and 3 bases lay outside the gene matches. Germline V gene sequence: CDR1 KGHSY, CDR2 FQNENV. The CDR3 coding sequence is TGTGCCAGCAGCCATGAGGACAGGGGTAATTCACCCCTCCACTTT. Protein product: CASSHEDRGNSPLHF.

The chain has TRBV7-9 and TRBJ2-1, with 12 bases identical to TRBD2. V was clipped by 1 base and J by 1 base; unmatched bases: 5. Germline V gives CDR1 SEHNR, CDR2 FQNEAQ (reference sequence). The CDR3 extends over 18 amino acids. The DNA of the CDR3 is TGTGCCAGCAGCTTAGGGCTAGCGGGAGGGCTGTCCTACAATGAGCAGTTCTTC. Translation gives CASSLGLAGGLSYNEQFF.

This clone showed up just once. The chain links TRBV18 to TRBJ2-7, with D tentatively TRBD2 (5 bases). The V gene lost 3 bases and the J gene lost 2 bases, with 14 bases spanning the gap. CDR3 length equals 15 residues. Germline V gene data show CDR1 as KGHSH and CDR2 as LQKENI. CDR3 in DNA: TGTGCCAGCTCACCCCGGGCCTCCGGGACCTACGAGCAGTACTTC. It translates to CASSPRASGTYEQYF.

The V call is TRBV21-1, the J call TRBJ2-7; the tabulated D call, TRBD2, remains unverified against the DNA. TRBV21-1 is deemed a pseudogene. This CDR3 comprises 19 residues. This chain's CDR3 is CASSYRQGIIAGGAYEQYF. The CDR3 DNA sequence: TGTGCCAGCAGCTACCGACAGGGGATTATAGCGGGAGGCGCCTACGAGCAGTACTTC.

V usage is TRBV7-3 and J usage is TRBJ2-7; 7 nucleotides match TRBD1. The V and J ends lost 5 bases and 1 base, in that order; junction bases with no gene match: 8. This CDR3 spans 15 amino acids. The germline CDR1 and CDR2 sequences are SGHTA and FQGTGA. This CDR3 reads CASSPTGTASYEQYF. As DNA, the CDR3 is TGTGCCAGCAGCCCAACCGGGACAGCATCCTACGAGCAGTACTTC.